This TCR beta chain appears in the sequencing data of a study of Ad26.COV2.S vaccination and SARS-CoV-2 variants. As for the study in general: Doses of Ad26.COV2.S were injected into muscle once or twice, 56 days apart.

Treatment noted: 15 to 20 received Ad26.COV2.S at low or high dose, single or two shots; roughly five received placebo; per-sample allocation not given. The samples were gathered on day 63 after the first injection of vaccine or placebo. This clone was seen just once. Data came from immunoSEQ multiplex PCR; TCRdb stores just in-frame clones and leaves some out. Of 350,000 to 500,000 clones in the sample, 90% were seen once. Germline CDR1 is MNHEY and CDR2 is SVGEGT. Trimming took 2 bases from V and 4 from J, leaving 23 bases between them. This CDR3 comprises 18 residues. The rearrangement uses TRBV6-2 or TRBV6-3 and TRBJ2-5; D possibly matches TRBD1 or TRBD2 (5 bases each). The origin of this receptor is a person aged 18-65 years who received the Ad26.COV2.S COVID-19 vaccine or a placebo. The sequenced sample was peripheral blood, obtained in a trial of Ad26.COV2.S vaccine versus placebo. The CDR3 is CASSYPDRGGSLGETQYF. The CDR3 DNA sequence: TGTGCCAGCAGTTACCCCGATAGGGGCGGGTCATTAGGAGAGACCCAGTACTTC.